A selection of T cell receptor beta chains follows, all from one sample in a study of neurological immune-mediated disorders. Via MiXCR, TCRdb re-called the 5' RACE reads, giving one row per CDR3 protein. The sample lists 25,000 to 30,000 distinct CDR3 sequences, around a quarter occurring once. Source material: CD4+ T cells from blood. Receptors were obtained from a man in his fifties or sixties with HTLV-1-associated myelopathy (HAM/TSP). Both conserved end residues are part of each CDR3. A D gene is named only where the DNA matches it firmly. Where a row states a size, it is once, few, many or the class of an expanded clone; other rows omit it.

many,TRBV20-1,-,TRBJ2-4,CSASRAGAKNIQYF,TGCAGTGCTAGCAGGGCGGGAGCCAAAAACATTCAGTACTTC
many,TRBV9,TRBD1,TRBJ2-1,CASSVGLPGQGYNEQFF,TGTGCCAGCAGCGTAGGTCTACCGGGACAGGGATACAATGAGCAGTTCTTC
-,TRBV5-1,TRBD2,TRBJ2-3,CASSAQSGGATDTQYF,TGCGCCAGCAGCGCCCAGAGCGGGGGGGCAACAGATACGCAGTATTTT
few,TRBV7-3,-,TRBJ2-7,CASSLTPSYEQYF,TGTGCCAGCAGCTTAACACCCTCCTACGAGCAGTACTTC
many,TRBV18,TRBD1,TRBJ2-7,CASSPSGQAREQYF,TGTGCCAGCTCTCCGTCCGGACAGGCTAGGGAGCAGTACTTC
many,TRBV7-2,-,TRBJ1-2,CASSEGFNYGYTF,TGTGCCAGCAGCGAAGGGTTTAACTATGGCTACACCTTC
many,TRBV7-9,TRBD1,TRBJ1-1,CASSPQGQGPNTEAFF,TGTGCCAGCAGCCCACAGGGACAGGGCCCGAACACTGAAGCTTTCTTT
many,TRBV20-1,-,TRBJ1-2,CSARDRVYDYGYTF,TGCAGTGCTAGAGACAGGGTGTATGACTATGGCTACACCTTC
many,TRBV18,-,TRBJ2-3,CASSPPLQDTQYF,TGTGCCAGCTCACCACCCCTTCAGGATACGCAGTATTTT
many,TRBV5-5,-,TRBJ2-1,CASSLWSSSYNEQFF,TGTGCCAGCAGCTTGTGGTCCAGCTCCTACAATGAGCAGTTCTTC
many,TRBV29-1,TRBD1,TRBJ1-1,CSVEDPGTGRNTEAFF,TGCAGCGTTGAAGACCCCGGGACAGGGAGGAACACTGAAGCTTTCTTT
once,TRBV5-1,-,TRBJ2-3,CASSFGRDTDTQYF,TGCGCCAGCAGCTTCGGCAGGGACACAGATACGCAGTATTTT
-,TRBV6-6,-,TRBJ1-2,CASSSKAVGGYTF,TGTGCCAGCAGTTCCAAGGCGGTCGGTGGCTACACCTTC